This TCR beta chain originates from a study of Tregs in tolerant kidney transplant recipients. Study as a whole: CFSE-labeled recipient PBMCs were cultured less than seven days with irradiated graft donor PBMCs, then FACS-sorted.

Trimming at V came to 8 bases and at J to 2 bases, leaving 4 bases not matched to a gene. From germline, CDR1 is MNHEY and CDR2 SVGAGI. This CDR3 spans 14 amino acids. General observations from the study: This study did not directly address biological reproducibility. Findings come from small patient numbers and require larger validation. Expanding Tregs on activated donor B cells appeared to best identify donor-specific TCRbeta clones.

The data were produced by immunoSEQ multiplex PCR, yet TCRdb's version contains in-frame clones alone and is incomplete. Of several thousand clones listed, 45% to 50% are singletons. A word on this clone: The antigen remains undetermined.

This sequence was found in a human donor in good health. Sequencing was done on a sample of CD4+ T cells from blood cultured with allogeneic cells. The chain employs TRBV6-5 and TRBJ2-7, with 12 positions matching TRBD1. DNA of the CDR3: TGTGCCAGCCGAAGGGACAGGGGGCCCTACGAGCAGTACTTC. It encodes CASRRDRGPYEQYF.